Each of the 15 T cell receptor beta chains below was sequenced from the same sample in a study of cytomegalovirus exposure and HLA in healthy donors. The PCR used 60 Vbeta and 13 Jbeta primers. Sequencing was performed with immunoSEQ multiplex PCR; in TCRdb, only in-frame clones are kept and a portion is missing. Here the sample spans approximately 100,000 clones, approximately 80% being singletons. Material for sequencing was PBMCs. These receptors all stem from a female donor in good health and CMV-seropositive.

V usage is TRBV29-1 and J usage is TRBJ1-1; TRBD1 might be the D (5 bases). The CDR3 is made up of 10 amino acids. V was clipped by 6 bases and J by 7 bases, with 9 bases between them. The germline CDR1 and CDR2 sequences are SQVTM and ANQGSEA. In DNA, the CDR3 is TGCAGCGTGCGACAGATTGAAGCTTTCTTT. Translation: CSVRQIEAFF.

The chain has TRBV5-1 and TRBJ1-1, with D possibly being TRBD1 (5 bases). Per the germline V gene, CDR1 is SGHRS and CDR2 is YFSETQ. The CDR3 spans 16 residues. V lost 0 bases and J 4 bases, leaving 16 bases between the germline ends. The CDR3 bases are TGCGCCAGCAGCTTGGCCGGGGCGGTGCGGGGCACTGAAGCTTTCTTT. Amino acids: CASSLAGAVRGTEAFF.

The genes are TRBV4-3 and TRBJ1-1; TRBD1 matches 7 bases. The CDR3 is 15 residues long. Losses at the gene ends were 4 bases for V and 1 base for J; bases not matched to a gene: 6. Germline-derived CDR1 and CDR2 are LGHNA and YSLEER. The CDR3 here is CASSLTGSPNTEAFF. CDR3 nucleotides: TGCGCCAGCAGCCTGACAGGGTCCCCGAACACTGAAGCTTTCTTT.

The gene calls are TRBV5-1 and TRBJ2-1; 9 nucleotides align to TRBD2. CDR1 SGHRS and CDR2 YFSETQ come from the germline V gene. The CDR3 spans 15 residues. J was trimmed by 6 bases and V by 5 bases; bases with no gene match: 9. CDR3 in amino acids: CASRTAGGPSNEQFF. The CDR3 nucleotides read TGCGCCAGCAGAACCGCGGGGGGGCCTAGCAATGAGCAGTTCTTC.

This rearrangement joins TRBV5-1 to TRBJ2-1, with 7 bases that match TRBD2. Per the germline V gene, CDR1 is SGHRS and CDR2 is YFSETQ. This CDR3 spans 15 amino acids. V shed 4 bases, J shed 5 bases, and the junction held 9 bases outside the gene matches. The CDR3, as DNA: TGCGCCAGCAGCCCGGGAGCGGGATCCCACAATGAGCAGTTCTTC. It is translated as CASSPGAGSHNEQFF.

The V gene is TRBV6-5, the J gene TRBJ1-6; 11 nucleotides match TRBD1. CDR1 and CDR2 (germline): MNHEY, SVGAGI. The CDR3 is 13 amino acids. V lost 5 bases and J lost 12; bases outside the gene matches: 3. CDR3 sequence: CASSRDRGEPLHF. As DNA, the CDR3 is TGTGCCAGCAGTCGGGACAGGGGGGAACCCCTCCACTTT.

V usage is TRBV6-1 and J usage is TRBJ2-5; 11 nucleotides line up with TRBD2. CDR1 and CDR2 (germline): MNHNS, SASEGT. The ends lost 8 bases at V and 5 bases at J; junction bases unmatched: 10. This CDR3 comprises 15 residues. The CDR3 nucleotides are TGTGCCAGCTGCCCTCTAGCGGGAGGCTGGGAGACCCAGTACTTC. Protein: CASCPLAGGWETQYF.

Turning to this clone: A junction boundary mismatches the germline segment, possibly from a read error. The chain links TRBV5-1 to TRBJ2-2; a possible D gene is TRBD2 (5 bases). This CDR3 has 13 amino acids. Germline assignment: CDR1 SGHRS and CDR2 YFSETQ. The CDR3 DNA follows: TGCGCCAGCAGTACACAGCTCACCGGGGAGCTGCTTTTT. Translated: CASSTQLTGELLF.

V gene TRBV11-2 combines with J gene TRBJ2-7; D might be TRBD1 (6 bases). The germline gives CDR1 SGHAT, CDR2 FQNNGV. V lost 0 bases and J 7 bases, leaving 16 bases between the germline ends. The CDR3 spans 15 residues. The CDR3 bases are TGTGCCAGCAGCTTAGATGGGACATTCGTCCGGGAGCAGTACTTC. Protein: CASSLDGTFVREQYF.

In its sample, this clone was seen a few times. The rearrangement links TRBV14 to TRBJ2-7; TRBD2 is a possible D gene (6 bases). The ends were cut back, 6 bases at V and 0 bases at J, with 9 bases in the middle. This CDR3 is built from 13 residues. Germline CDR1 is SGHDN and CDR2 is FVKESK. CDR3 coding DNA: TGTGCCAGCAGGGCCGGGAGCTCCTACGAGCAGTACTTC. Encoded protein: CASRAGSSYEQYF.

A few counts support this clone. V and J are TRBV5-6 and TRBJ2-5; 8 bases agree with TRBD2. Unmatched junction bases numbered 14, after V lost 1 base and J lost 9 bases. The CDR3 loop spans 16 amino acids. From germline, CDR1 is SGHDT and CDR2 YYEEEE. CDR3 nucleotides: TGTGCCAGCAGCTTGATAATGGGTAGCGGGGCGTCGTCCCAGTACTTC. It encodes CASSLIMGSGASSQYF.

V gene TRBV6-6 combines with J gene TRBJ2-5; D gene uncertain. This CDR3 contains 15 residues. Trimming shortened V by 5 bases and J by 5 bases, and 18 bases separated the two germline ends. Per the germline V gene, CDR1 is MNHNY and CDR2 is SVGAGI (reference sequence). CDR3 amino acids: CASSPRGQGWETQYF. The CDR3 DNA reads TGTGCCAGCAGTCCCCGAGGTCAAGGCTGGGAGACCCAGTACTTC.

This chain connects TRBV4-1 to TRBJ1-5; tentative D call: TRBD1 (6 bases). Per the germline V gene, CDR1 is MGHRA and CDR2 is YSYEKL. V was cut by 4 bases and J by 0 bases, with 10 bases left in between. CDR3 length: 15 amino acids. The CDR3, as DNA: TGCGCCAGCAGCCGAGAACAGGGTAGCAATCAGCCCCAGCATTTT. This sequence encodes CASSREQGSNQPQHF.

This sequence joins TRBV7-2 and TRBJ2-7, with a possible D match to TRBD2 (5 bases). V lost 0 bases and J 4 bases, leaving 7 bases between the germline ends. CDR3 size: 13 residues. Germline CDR1 and CDR2: SGHTA and FQGNSA. CDR3 protein: CASSLAEVYEQYF. CDR3 nucleotides: TGTGCCAGCAGCTTAGCGGAGGTTTACGAGCAGTACTTC.

This rearrangement joins TRBV6-7 to TRBJ2-1; possibly TRBD2 for D (6 bases). TRBV6-7 is noted as an ORF with a role that remains uncertain. The germline V and J ends were trimmed by 0 bases and 5 bases, with 14 bases remaining between them. This CDR3 has 16 residues. The CDR3 loop reads CASSYSVTRRHNEQFF. The CDR3 DNA reads as TGTGCCAGCAGTTACTCGGTGACTAGGAGGCACAATGAGCAGTTCTTC.